What follows are 5 T cell receptor beta chains derived from one specimen sequenced in a study of T-cell reconstitution after alpha-beta-depleted transplantation in children. Construction of the TCRbeta library involved unique molecular identifiers. TCRdb re-called the PCR reads through MiXCR, storing one row per CDR3 protein. The sample holds 610,000 or so distinct CDR3 sequences, roughly 27% seen once. The input for sequencing was PBMCs, taken before TCRalphabeta/CD19-depleted stem cell transplant. Receptors were obtained from a boy less than two years old with Wiskott-Aldrich syndrome, due to receive a stem cell transplant.

This clonotype came up a few times. The chain's CDR3 is CSFEGDTDTQYF. CDR3 DNA: TGCAGCTTCGAGGGAGACACAGATACGCAGTATTTT. The chain recombines TRBV29-1 with TRBJ2-3; D might be TRBD2 (5 bases). The CDR3 runs 12 residues. Germline CDR1 SQVTM, CDR2 ANQGSEA. V lost 8 bases, J lost 2 bases, and 11 bases lay in between.

A word on this clonotype: Just one base apart from a much larger clone, this may be a read error. This chain joins TRBV7-3 and TRBJ2-1; 10 bases map to TRBD2. Germline values: CDR1 SGHTA, CDR2 FQGTGA. V lost 2 bases and J lost 8; bases outside the gene matches: 3. The CDR3 covers 14 residues. The CDR3 bases are TGTGCCAGCAGCTTAGCTAGCGGGAGCGATGAGCAGTTCTTC. Translating gives CASSLASGSDEQFF.

This clonotype came up a few times. The chain is built from TRBV5-5 and TRBJ2-5; the match to TRBD2 covers 9 bases. V was clipped by 2 bases and J by 5 bases; unmatched bases: 4. The CDR3 length is 14 residues. The V gene's germline CDR1 is SGHKS and CDR2 YYEKEE (reference sequence). CDR3 residues: CASSFGTSSETQYF. The CDR3 nucleotides are TGTGCCAGCAGCTTTGGGACTAGCTCGGAGACCCAGTACTTC.

A few counts support this clonotype. The chain links TRBV24-1 to TRBJ2-3; D might be TRBD1 or TRBD2, each matching 6 bases. The CDR3 contains 17 residues. The germline V gene has CDR1 KGHDR and CDR2 SFDVKD. V gave up 11 bases and J gave up 2 bases, with 25 bases separating them. This CDR3 is CARRLEGGSNSTDTQYF. The CDR3 coding sequence is TGTGCCAGAAGATTGGAAGGGGGGAGCAACTCCACAGATACGCAGTATTTT.

This chain joins TRBV5-1 and TRBJ1-1, with 9 nucleotides matching TRBD1. Per the germline V gene, CDR1 is SGHRS and CDR2 is YFSETQ. This CDR3 has 14 residues. Losses at the gene ends were 5 bases for V and 1 base for J; bases not matched to a gene: 3. The CDR3 DNA sequence: TGCGCCAGCAGTTCGACAGGGGGGAACACTGAAGCTTTCTTT. Its protein is CASSSTGGNTEAFF.